Listed here is a single T cell receptor (beta chain). Its target antigen remains unknown. No base quality values were provided; no much bigger clone lies one nucleotide off. The record originates from a study of T cells in Graves' hyperthyroidism and ophthalmopathy (dated by TCRdb to between 2018 and 2020). For the study in its entirety: Peripheral blood samples were taken at initial diagnosis, before any treatment was given. For training and testing, the 100 patients in the discovery cohort were randomly divided in a 7:3 ratio. The paper reports TCR Vbeta CDR3 sequencing of 140 or so peripheral blood samples: around 45 ophthalmopathy, some 80 hyperthyroidism and some 17 progressor patients. In about 6 Graves' hyperthyroidism patients, the study also compared T-cell repertoires from thyroid tissue with T-cell repertoires from blood. Once sampling was done, hyperthyroidism patients were given methimazole at a starting dose of 30 mg daily, whereas ophthalmopathy patients were given high-dose intravenous methylprednisolone. A discovery cohort of about a hundred patients, about 44 with Graves' ophthalmopathy and 55 to 60 with stable Graves' hyperthyroidism, was used to find distinguishing TCR V-J signatures. Prospective prediction of ophthalmopathy was tested in an independent validation cohort consisting of some 20 hyperthyroidism patients and more than 15 patients who later progressed to ophthalmopathy. Results and caveats for the whole study, not just this receptor: Sample size was not statistically predetermined, and investigators were not blinded to group allocation. Most expanded thyroid clonotypes (frequency above 0.001) were also found in blood, which suggests that blood repertoires may mirror thyroid immune responses. A model built on a 13 V-J signature distinguished ophthalmopathy from stable hyperthyroidism, reaching 87.88% sensitivity and about 81% specificity in cross-validation and 80%/75% in testing. During validation, the model predicted progression to ophthalmopathy a median of approximately 6.5 months ahead of onset, with almost 71% sensitivity and about 75% specificity.

In the ophthalmopathy patients, disease was moderately to severely active, with a Clinical Activity Score of 3 or more, a NOSPECS grade of 4 or more, and a duration of less than 3 months. Patients with uncontrolled infections, other autoimmune diseases, pregnancy or lactation were excluded. Diagnoses were established on the basis of clinical symptoms, serum thyroxine and TRAb, thyroid ultrasound, and orbital computed tomography. PBMCs were separated from 10 ml of fresh peripheral blood using Ficoll-Paque density gradient centrifugation. Total RNA was extracted using Trizol reagent, and RNA quality was assessed on an Agilent 2100 Bioanalyzer. Measured from the cysteine to the phenylalanine, the CDR3 is 15 residues long. Only CDR3 DNA is held: 45 bases, read in frame from base 1. Sequences SGHNT (CDR1) and YYREEE (CDR2) are obtained from the germline V gene (reference sequence). V trim: 4 bases; J trim: 5 bases; unmatched bases: 9.

The TCR beta CDR3 regions were amplified from the RNA transcripts. The TCR CDR3 was subjected to a first round of RT-PCR using the HTBI primer set and the Qiagen OneStep RT-PCR kit. A second multiplex PCR round built the libraries, followed by size selection and purification. Sequencing of the libraries was done on an Illumina HiSeq2000 using paired-end 100 bp reads. The published analysis was carried out like this. Raw data were processed with SOAPnuke, discarding reads with adapters, uncalled bases, mean Phred below 15, or no exact constant-primer or identifier match. High-quality paired reads were merged with COPE v1.2.5, and unique nucleotide sequences were defined as clonotypes. MiTCR v1.1 was used to align clonotypes to the IMGT TRBV, TRBD and TRBJ reference segments. The analysis included only V-J combinations with a frequency above 0.0001, which together covered 98% to 99.2% of the repertoires. The TCS score was defined as F50 (clonal expansion) divided by E x V (chaos), with BLOSUM62-based TCRdist calculated between CDR3 peptides within each V-J. Welch's t-statistics and random forest reduced some 510 V-J features to about 12, which were used in a naive Bayes classifier (R e1071). The public sequencing data were trimmed at Q25 with fastp and processed into clonotypes with MiXCR by TCRdb, which kept only in-frame beta chains. Each CDR3 protein appears once, grouped with its most common genes and DNA. The V and J calls, along with clone size, are taken from TCRdb and not from the paper's own processing. Here the sample has hundreds of thousands of distinct CDR3 sequences; roughly 20% occur a single time. 34% of the sample goes to the ten largest clones.

Recombination linked TRBV5-4 to TRBJ2-1; 7 of the junction bases match TRBD1. The specimen sequenced was blood. The receptor's source is a man in his thirties or forties with Graves' ophthalmopathy. At the DNA level, the sequence is TGTGCCAGCAGCCACCCTAGACAGGGCGACAATGAGCAGTTCTTC. This encodes CASSHPRQGDNEQFF. Reference TRBV5-4 and TRBJ2-1 proteins supply the regions before and after the CDR3; the full variable domain is: ETGVTQSPTHLIKTRGQQVTLRCSSQSGHNTVSWYQQALGQGPQFIFQYYREEENGRGNFPPRFSGLQFPNYSSELNVNALELDDSALYLCASSHPRQGDNEQFFGPGTRLTVL.